Detailed here is one TCR beta chain. Antigen: not known. The record originates from a study of cytomegalovirus exposure and HLA in healthy donors. In the study overall: Approximately 180 million T cells yielded over 90 million unique TCR beta sequences in earlier analysis.

Researchers ran the PCR with 60 Vbeta and 13 Jbeta primers. Assay: immunoSEQ multiplex PCR; the TCRdb copy retains only in-frame clones and omits some. The sample has about 76,000 clones; under 80% are singletons. Trimming left V 0 bases short and J 1 base short, with 11 bases between. The CDR3 sequence is 15 residues long. The germline V gene has CDR1 SGDLS and CDR2 YYNGEE. Study-wide points: In a later analysis, the majority of CMV-associated beta chains seemingly showed HLA restriction.

The receptor comes from a man aged 60-69 years in good health and CMV-seropositive. The chain recombines TRBV9 with TRBJ2-7; D remains unclear. The specimen sequenced was PBMCs. CDR3 coding DNA: TGTGCCAGCAGCGTAGAAGCAGGCGCGTCCTACGAGCAGTACTTC. As protein: CASSVEAGASYEQYF.